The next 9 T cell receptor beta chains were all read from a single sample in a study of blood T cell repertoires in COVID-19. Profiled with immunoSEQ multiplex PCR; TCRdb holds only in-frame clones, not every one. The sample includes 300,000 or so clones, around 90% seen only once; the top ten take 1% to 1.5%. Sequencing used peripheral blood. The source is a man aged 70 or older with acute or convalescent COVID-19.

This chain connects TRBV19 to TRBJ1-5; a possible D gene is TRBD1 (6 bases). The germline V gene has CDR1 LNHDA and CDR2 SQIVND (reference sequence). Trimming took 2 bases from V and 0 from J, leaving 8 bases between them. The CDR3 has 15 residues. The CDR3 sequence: CASSILGHSNQPQHF. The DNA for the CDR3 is TGTGCCAGTAGTATATTGGGACATAGCAATCAGCCCCAGCATTTT.

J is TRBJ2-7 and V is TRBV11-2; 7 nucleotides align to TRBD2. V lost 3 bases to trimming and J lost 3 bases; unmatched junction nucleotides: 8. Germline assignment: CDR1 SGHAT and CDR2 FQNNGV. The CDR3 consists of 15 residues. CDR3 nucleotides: TGTGCCAGCAGCTTTAGCGGGTCAAATTACTACGAGCAGTACTTC. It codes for CASSFSGSNYYEQYF.

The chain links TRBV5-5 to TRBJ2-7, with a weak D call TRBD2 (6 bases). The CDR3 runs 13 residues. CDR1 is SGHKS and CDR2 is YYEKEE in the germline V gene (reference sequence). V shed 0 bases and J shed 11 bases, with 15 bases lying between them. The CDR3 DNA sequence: TGTGCCAGCAGCTTGGGTTCTGTGGAGGGCAAGTACTTC. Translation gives CASSLGSVEGKYF.

DNA for the CDR3: TGTGCCAGCAGCGCAAGACAGGGGAGAAACACAGATACGCAGTATTTT. Residues: CASSARQGRNTDTQYF. V and J are TRBV21-1 and TRBJ2-3; the table's D call TRBD1 went unverified against the DNA. TRBV21-1 is a pseudogene segment. The length of the CDR3 is 16 residues.

The CDR3 region has the DNA TGTGCCTGGAGCCAAGCTGGGACAGGGCTCGACACCGGGGAGCTGTTTTTT. Translated, it gives CAWSQAGTGLDTGELFF. The chain joins TRBV30 to TRBJ2-2; 9 positions agree with TRBD1. The CDR3 is 17 amino acids. Germline trimming cut 3 bases from V and 3 bases from J; bases unmatched to any gene: 11. Germline values: CDR1 GTSNPN, CDR2 SVGIG (reference sequence).

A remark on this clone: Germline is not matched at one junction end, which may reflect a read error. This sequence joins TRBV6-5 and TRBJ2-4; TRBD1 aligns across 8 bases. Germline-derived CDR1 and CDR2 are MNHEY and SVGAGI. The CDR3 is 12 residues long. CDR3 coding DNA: TGTGCCAGCAGGGTATTTCAGGGGGCTTTGGACTTC. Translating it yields CASRVFQGALDF.

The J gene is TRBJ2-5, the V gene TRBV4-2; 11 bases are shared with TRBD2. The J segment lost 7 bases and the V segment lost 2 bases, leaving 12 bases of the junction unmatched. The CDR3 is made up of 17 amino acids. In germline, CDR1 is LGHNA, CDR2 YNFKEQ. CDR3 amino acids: CASSQTSGGSIKGTQYF. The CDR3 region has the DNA TGTGCCAGCAGCCAAACTAGCGGGGGCTCAATTAAGGGGACCCAGTACTTC.

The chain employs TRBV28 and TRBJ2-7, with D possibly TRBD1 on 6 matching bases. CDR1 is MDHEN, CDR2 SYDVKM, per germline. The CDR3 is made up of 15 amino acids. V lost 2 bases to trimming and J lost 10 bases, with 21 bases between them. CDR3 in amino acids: CASSLPHGGAVHQYF. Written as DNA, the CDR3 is TGTGCCAGCAGTTTACCCCATGGGGGCGCGGTCCACCAGTACTTC.

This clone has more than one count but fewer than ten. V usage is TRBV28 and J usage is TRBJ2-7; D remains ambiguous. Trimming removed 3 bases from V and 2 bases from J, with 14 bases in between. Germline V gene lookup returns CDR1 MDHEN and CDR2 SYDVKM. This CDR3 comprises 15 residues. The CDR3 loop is CASSFAGQKAYEQYF. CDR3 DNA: TGTGCCAGCAGTTTTGCTGGGCAGAAAGCCTACGAGCAGTACTTC.